These T cell receptor beta chains were read from a single sample in a study of early T cells in non-severe SARS-CoV-2 infection. Using its own MiXCR run on the 5' RACE reads, TCRdb lists one record per CDR3 protein. The sample holds fewer than 80,000 distinct CDR3 sequences, about 4.6% seen once. Specimen: whole blood, collected at baseline. Receptors originate from an adult who was a healthcare worker with PCR-confirmed SARS-CoV-2 infection or an uninfected control (not recorded which). The donor label of this sample is uncertain. CDR3s include the opening cysteine and the closing phenylalanine or tryptophan. The D gene is left open where the match is weak. Where a row states a size, it is once, few, many or the class of an expanded clone; other rows omit it.

v_gene	j_gene	abundance	d_gene	CDR3aa	CDR3nt
TRBV12-5	TRBJ1-6	many	.	CASGLEVGSPLHF	TGTGCTAGTGGTTTGGAGGTGGGGTCACCCCTCCACTTT
TRBV20-1	TRBJ2-7	.	.	CSAIRGVPGYEQYF	TGCAGTGCCATCCGGGGAGTCCCTGGGTACGAGCAGTACTTC
TRBV20-1	TRBJ2-1	many	.	CSATYHRDEQFF	TGCAGTGCTACGTACCACAGGGATGAGCAGTTCTTC
TRBV5-6	TRBJ1-2	few	TRBD1	CASSNRDRGLSGYTF	TGTGCCAGCAGCAACCGGGACAGGGGGCTGTCTGGCTACACCTTC
TRBV28	TRBJ1-4	many	TRBD1	CASSPGQGVGGNEKLFF	TGTGCCAGCAGCCCGGGACAGGGGGTTGGAGGTAATGAAAAACTGTTTTTT
TRBV3-1	TRBJ2-6	many	.	CASSQDSSGANVLTF	TGTGCCAGCAGCCAAGACAGCTCTGGGGCCAACGTCCTGACTTTC
TRBV27	TRBJ1-1	many	.	CASSQQGANFGTEAFF	TGTGCCAGCAGTCAACAGGGCGCTAACTTCGGCACTGAAGCTTTCTTT
TRBV19	TRBJ2-3	many	TRBD2	CASSSMGLLLDTQYF	TGTGCCAGCAGTTCCATGGGACTATTGCTCGATACGCAGTATTTT
TRBV10-3	TRBJ2-3	few	.	CAISVDRTDTQYF	TGTGCCATCAGTGTAGATCGCACAGATACGCAGTATTTT
TRBV9	TRBJ2-3	many	.	CASSEKAAWGTDTQYF	TGTGCCAGCAGCGAAAAGGCAGCGTGGGGCACAGATACGCAGTATTTT
TRBV7-2	TRBJ1-2	many	TRBD1	CASTRTGDNYGYTF	TGTGCCAGCACTCGGACAGGGGATAACTATGGCTACACCTTC
TRBV7-9	TRBJ1-1	.	.	CASSLQGGRTEAFF	TGTGCCAGCAGTCTACAGGGTGGTCGCACTGAAGCTTTCTTT
TRBV12-3/TRBV12-4	TRBJ1-2	many	.	CASSTRDARFYGYTF	TGTGCCAGCAGTACACGGGACGCCCGATTCTATGGCTACACCTTC
TRBV29-1	TRBJ2-5	many	.	CSVDQGRETQYF	TGCAGCGTTGATCAGGGGCGAGAGACCCAGTACTTC
TRBV11-2	TRBJ2-2	few	TRBD1	CASSPPGQGLLTGELFF	TGTGCCAGCAGCCCACCGGGACAGGGGCTTCTCACCGGGGAGCTGTTTTTT
TRBV28	TRBJ1-2	few	.	CASSPRRYHGYTF	TGTGCCAGCAGTCCCCGCAGGTACCATGGCTACACCTTC
TRBV19	TRBJ1-5	many	.	CASSTRTVASYQPQHF	TGTGCCAGTAGTACTCGGACGGTTGCAAGTTATCAGCCCCAGCATTTT
TRBV9	TRBJ1-3	many	TRBD1	CASSEKTGSTGNTIYF	TGTGCCAGCAGCGAGAAGACAGGGTCCACTGGAAACACCATATATTTT
TRBV6-5	TRBJ1-2	few	.	CASSYKGLGYTF	TGTGCCAGCAGTTACAAGGGGCTAGGCTACACCTTC
TRBV29-1	TRBJ1-5	.	.	CSALGDSNQPQHF	TGCAGCGCCTTGGGGGATAGCAATCAGCCCCAGCATTTT
TRBV29-1	TRBJ2-7	few	TRBD1	CSVAKDRYDEQYF	TGCAGCGTGGCCAAGGACAGGTACGACGAGCAGTACTTC
TRBV19	TRBJ1-5	many	.	CASSRRNSNQPQHF	TGTGCCAGTAGTCGACGGAATAGCAATCAGCCCCAGCATTTT
TRBV9	TRBJ1-5	many	.	CASSVATEGQPQHF	TGTGCCAGCAGCGTAGCTACGGAGGGGCAGCCCCAGCATTTT
TRBV4-2	TRBJ1-3	many	.	CASSRSLISGNTIYF	TGTGCCAGCAGTAGGAGCCTCATCTCTGGAAACACCATATATTTT
TRBV7-3	TRBJ2-7	few	.	CASSLSQPYEQYF	TGTGCCAGCAGCTTATCTCAACCCTACGAGCAGTACTTC
TRBV19	TRBJ1-1	.	TRBD1	CASRGDRMNTEAFF	TGTGCCAGTAGGGGGGACAGGATGAACACTGAAGCTTTCTTT
TRBV11-2	TRBJ2-3	many	.	CASSLVAFPDTQYF	TGTGCCAGCAGCTTAGTTGCGTTCCCAGATACGCAGTATTTT
TRBV6-6	TRBJ2-3	many	TRBD2	CASSGGETDTQYF	TGTGCCAGCAGCGGGGGGGAGACAGATACGCAGTATTTT
TRBV20-1	TRBJ1-1	many	TRBD1	CSARRRGLTEAFF	TGCAGTGCTAGACGAAGGGGGCTGACTGAAGCTTTCTTT
TRBV28	TRBJ2-7	many	.	CASSLVLREQYF	TGTGCCAGCAGTTTAGTCTTGCGCGAGCAGTACTTC
TRBV20-1	TRBJ2-1	many	.	CSARAYNEQFF	TGCAGTGCTAGGGCGTACAATGAGCAGTTCTTC
TRBV19	TRBJ2-4	many	.	CASSEKQGLIQYF	TGTGCCAGTAGTGAGAAACAGGGATTAATTCAGTACTTC
TRBV7-3	TRBJ2-7	many	TRBD1	CASSTEDRHYEQYF	TGTGCCAGCAGCACAGAGGACAGGCACTACGAGCAGTACTTC
TRBV5-6	TRBJ2-7	.	.	CASSLVVGGQSYEQYF	TGTGCCAGCAGCTTGGTTGTCGGTGGGCAGTCCTACGAGCAGTACTTC
TRBV5-1	TRBJ1-2	.	.	CASSLTPNYGYTF	TGCGCCAGCAGCTTGACCCCTAACTATGGCTACACCTTC
TRBV3-1	TRBJ2-7	few	.	CASSQDRDEQYF	TGTGCCAGCAGCCAAGACCGCGACGAGCAGTACTTC
TRBV6-5	TRBJ1-1	few	.	CASSYRVGGFEAFF	TGTGCCAGCAGTTACCGGGTCGGGGGCTTTGAAGCTTTCTTT